The rows below give T cell receptor beta chains drawn from one sample of a study of blood T cell repertoires in COVID-19. Profiling relied on immunoSEQ multiplex PCR, and the TCRdb table lists in-frame clones only, not all of them. The repertoire holds more than 300,000 clones, 86% seen once, with 10% in the top ten. The sequencing sample was made of PBMCs or T cells enriched from blood (not recorded which). These receptors all come from a woman aged 18-30 years who had recovered from COVID-19. Each CDR3 is given with its conserved first and last residue. The D gene is left open where the match is weak. The size of a clone is reported for some rows only, either as once, few or many, or as a class for expanded clones.

>TRBD2|TRBJ2-3|.|TRBV9
CASSVAPSGSGRTDTQYF
TGTGCCAGCAGCGTAGCCCCTAGCGGGAGCGGGCGGACAGATACGCAGTATTTT
>TRBD2|TRBJ2-1|.|TRBV27
CASSLSPGGYYSEQFF
TGTGCCAGCAGTTTATCTCCGGGGGGTTACTATAGTGAGCAGTTCTTC
>.|TRBJ1-3|.|TRBV19
CASSPRRRTLGNTIYF
TGTGCCAGTAGTCCCCGGCGGCGGACTCTTGGAAACACCATATATTTT
>.|TRBJ2-5|.|TRBV5-3
CARSLARQKETQYF
TGTGCCAGAAGCTTGGCGCGACAGAAAGAGACCCAGTACTTC
>.|TRBJ1-1|.|TRBV5-1
CASSLDPGNTEAFF
TGCGCCAGCAGCTTAGATCCGGGGAACACTGAAGCTTTCTTT
>.|TRBJ1-3|.|TRBV30
CASQPHTGNTIYF
TGTGCATCCCAACCGCACACTGGAAACACCATATATTTT
>.|TRBJ2-1|.|TRBV2
CASSERSWSYNEQFF
TGTGCCAGCAGTGAGCGGAGCTGGTCCTACAATGAGCAGTTCTTC
>TRBD1|TRBJ2-7|.|TRBV6-5
CASRPGQNSYEQYF
TGTGCCAGCAGACCGGGACAGAACTCCTACGAGCAGTACTTC
>.|TRBJ2-2|few|TRBV24-1
CATSDGGSHTGELFF
TGTGCCACCAGTGATGGCGGGTCTCACACCGGGGAGCTGTTTTTT
>TRBD1|TRBJ1-2|.|TRBV28
CASSLDRELIFYGYTF
TGTGCCAGCAGTTTAGACAGGGAACTTATCTTCTATGGCTACACCTTC
>.|TRBJ1-5|.|TRBV12-3/TRBV12-4
CASTTDYNQPQHF
TGTGCCAGCACAACAGACTACAATCAGCCCCAGCATTTT
>.|TRBJ2-1|.|TRBV19
CASSIQSGNEQFF
TGTGCCAGTAGTATTCAATCGGGTAATGAGCAGTTCTTC
>TRBD2|TRBJ2-1|.|TRBV5-1
CASSFETSGGNEQFF
TGCGCCAGCAGCTTTGAAACTAGCGGGGGGAATGAGCAGTTCTTC
>.|TRBJ1-2|once|TRBV9
CASSADGGGYGYTF
TGTGCCAGCAGCGCGGATGGGGGCGGCTATGGCTACACCTTC
>.|TRBJ2-3|.|TRBV30
CAWEQGTDTQYF
TGTGCCTGGGAACAGGGCACAGATACGCAGTATTTT
>TRBD2|TRBJ2-1|.|TRBV24-1
CATSDSRLAGVFNEQFF
TGTGCCACCAGTGATTCCCGACTAGCGGGAGTGTTTAATGAGCAGTTCTTC
>.|TRBJ2-3|.|TRBV2
CASSSKGGTDTQYF
TGTGCCAGCAGTTCGAAGGGAGGCACAGATACGCAGTATTTT
>.|TRBJ2-7|once|TRBV11-1
CASSTNRDSYEQYF
TGTGCCAGCAGCACAAACAGGGACTCCTACGAGCAGTACTTC
>.|TRBJ2-6|.|TRBV6-1
CASSESQSGANVLTF
TGTGCCAGCAGTGAATCACAATCTGGGGCCAACGTCCTGACTTTC
>TRBD2|TRBJ2-1|few|TRBV7-6
CASSLFGRRSAHNEQFF
TGTGCCAGCAGCTTATTCGGGAGGAGGTCCGCCCACAATGAGCAGTTCTTC
>.|TRBJ2-7|.|TRBV4-1
CASSPLIPGQRGSYYEQYF
TGCGCCAGCAGCCCCCTTATACCGGGACAAAGAGGGTCATACTACGAGCAGTACTTC
>TRBD1|TRBJ1-5|.|TRBV5-1
CASRTDRGPQPQHF
TGCGCCAGCAGGACTGACAGGGGGCCACAGCCCCAGCATTTT